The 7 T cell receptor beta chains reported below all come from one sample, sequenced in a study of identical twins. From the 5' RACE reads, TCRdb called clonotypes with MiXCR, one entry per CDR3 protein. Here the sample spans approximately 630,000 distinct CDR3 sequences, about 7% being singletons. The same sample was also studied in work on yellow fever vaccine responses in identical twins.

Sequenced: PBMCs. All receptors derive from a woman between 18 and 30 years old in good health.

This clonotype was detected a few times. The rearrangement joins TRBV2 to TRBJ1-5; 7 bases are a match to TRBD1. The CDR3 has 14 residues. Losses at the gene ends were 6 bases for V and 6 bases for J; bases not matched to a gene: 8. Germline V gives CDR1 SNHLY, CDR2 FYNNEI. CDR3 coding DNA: TGTGCCAGCAGCAGGGGGTATTTGGGTCAGCCCCAGCATTTT. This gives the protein CASSRGYLGQPQHF.

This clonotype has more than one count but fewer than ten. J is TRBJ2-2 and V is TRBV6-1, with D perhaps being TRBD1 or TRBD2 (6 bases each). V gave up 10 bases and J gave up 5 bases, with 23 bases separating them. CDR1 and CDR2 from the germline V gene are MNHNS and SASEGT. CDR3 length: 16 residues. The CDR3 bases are TGTGCCACCCCAAAAACCCCGGGGGCCCCAACCGGGGAGCTGTTTTTT. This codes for CATPKTPGAPTGELFF.

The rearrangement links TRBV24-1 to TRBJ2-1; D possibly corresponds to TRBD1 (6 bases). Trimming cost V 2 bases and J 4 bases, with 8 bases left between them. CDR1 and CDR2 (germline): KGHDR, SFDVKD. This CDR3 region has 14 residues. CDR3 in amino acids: CATSDSQGYNEQFF. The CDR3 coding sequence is TGTGCCACCAGTGATTCGCAGGGGTACAATGAGCAGTTCTTC.

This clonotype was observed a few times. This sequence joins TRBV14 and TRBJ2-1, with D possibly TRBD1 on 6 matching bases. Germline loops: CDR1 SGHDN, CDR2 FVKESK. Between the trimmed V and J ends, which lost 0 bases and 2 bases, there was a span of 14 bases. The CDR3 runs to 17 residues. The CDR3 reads CASSQDVVGQPYNEQFF. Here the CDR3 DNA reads TGTGCCAGCAGCCAAGATGTGGTGGGACAACCCTACAATGAGCAGTTCTTC.

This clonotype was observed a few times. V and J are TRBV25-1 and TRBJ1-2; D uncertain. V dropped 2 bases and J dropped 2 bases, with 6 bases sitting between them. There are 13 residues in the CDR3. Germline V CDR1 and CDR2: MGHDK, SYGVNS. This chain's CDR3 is CASSEPTNYGYTF. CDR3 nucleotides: TGTGCCAGCAGTGAACCGACGAACTATGGCTACACCTTC.

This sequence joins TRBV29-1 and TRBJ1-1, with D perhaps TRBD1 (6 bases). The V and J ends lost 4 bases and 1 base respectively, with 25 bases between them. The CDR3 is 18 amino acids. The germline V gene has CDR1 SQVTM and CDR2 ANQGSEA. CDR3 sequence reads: CSVGSKTGQLIRNTEAFF. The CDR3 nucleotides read TGCAGCGTTGGCTCAAAAACCGGACAGTTAATTCGGAACACTGAAGCTTTCTTT.

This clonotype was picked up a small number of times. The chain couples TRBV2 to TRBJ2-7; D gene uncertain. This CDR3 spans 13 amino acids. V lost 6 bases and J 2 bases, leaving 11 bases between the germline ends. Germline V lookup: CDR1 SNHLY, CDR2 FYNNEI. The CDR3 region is CASRTHPTYEQYF. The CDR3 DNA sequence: TGTGCCAGCAGGACCCACCCGACCTACGAGCAGTACTTC.